There are a few counts of the clone carrying this TCR beta chain. As yet, its antigen is unknown. Germline V gene lookup returns CDR1 GTSNPN and CDR2 SVGIG (reference sequence). The J segment lost 3 bases and the V segment lost 3 bases, leaving 4 bases of the junction unmatched. This CDR3 has 13 amino acids. The source of the sample is a study of cytomegalovirus exposure and HLA in healthy donors. Findings and limits, study-wide: An ancestry cluster, one associated with Asian ancestry, reportedly showed fewer N-insertions than the approximately 670-donor mean in a later analysis. The dataset shows that most TCR sequences were rare, while some public TCRs occurred in many donors. The authors listed 150 to 200 TCR beta chains as cytomegalovirus-associated.

It was with 60 Vbeta and 13 Jbeta primers that the PCR ran. Sequencing was performed with immunoSEQ multiplex PCR; in TCRdb, only in-frame clones are kept and a portion is missing. The sample lists approximately 140,000 clones, 78% occurring once. The source is a middle-aged woman in good health and CMV-seropositive. The chain combines TRBV30 with TRBJ1-1; 7 bases map to TRBD1. Sample: PBMCs. Here the CDR3 DNA reads TGTGCCTGGAGGCAGGGGGGATACACTGAAGCTTTCTTT. Protein sequence: CAWRQGGYTEAFF.